This entry lists 3 T cell receptor beta chains sequenced from one sample in a study of T cell responses to AZD1222 COVID-19 vaccine. Method: immunoSEQ multiplex PCR; TCRdb's copy keeps in-frame clones and lacks some. Of over 110,000 clones listed, just under 95% are singletons. The source was peripheral blood, collected on day 0 of AZD1222 vaccination. The receptors shown here come from an adult in good health.

The rearrangement links TRBV19 to TRBJ2-3, with unresolved D. V gave up 1 base and J gave up 5 bases, with 16 bases separating them. The CDR3 loop spans 16 amino acids. Germline V lookup: CDR1 LNHDA, CDR2 SQIVND (reference sequence). The CDR3 sequence: CASSIAFGYRRDTQYF. CDR3 DNA: TGTGCCAGTAGTATAGCCTTCGGCTACCGGAGAGATACGCAGTATTTT.

This rearrangement joins TRBV13 to TRBJ2-1; D gene ambiguous. Germline CDR1 and CDR2: PRHDT and FYEKMQ (reference sequence). The CDR3 has 12 residues. V lost 0 bases and J 10 bases, leaving 7 bases between the germline ends. Here the CDR3 DNA reads TGTGCCAGCAGCTTAGGGCTTCCCGAGCAGTTCTTC. It encodes CASSLGLPEQFF.

The chain recombines TRBV12-3 or TRBV12-4 with TRBJ1-2, with D maybe TRBD1 (5 bases). The CDR3 runs 13 residues. V shed 3 bases and J shed 8 bases, with 13 bases lying between them. The CDR3 reads CASSFGGMVGYTF. CDR3 in DNA: TGTGCCAGCAGTTTTGGGGGAATGGTAGGCTACACCTTC.